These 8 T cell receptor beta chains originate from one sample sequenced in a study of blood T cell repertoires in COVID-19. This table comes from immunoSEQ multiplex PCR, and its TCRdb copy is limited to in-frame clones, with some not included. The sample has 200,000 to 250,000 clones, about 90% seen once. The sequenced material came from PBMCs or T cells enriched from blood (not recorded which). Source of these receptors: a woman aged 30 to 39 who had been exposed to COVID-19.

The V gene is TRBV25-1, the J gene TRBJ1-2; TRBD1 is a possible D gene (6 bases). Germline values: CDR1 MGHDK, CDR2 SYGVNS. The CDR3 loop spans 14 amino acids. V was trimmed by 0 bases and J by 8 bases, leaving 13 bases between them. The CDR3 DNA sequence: TGTGCCAGCAGTGAATATACAGGGATAGGAGGCTACACCTTC. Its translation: CASSEYTGIGGYTF.

CDR3: CASSLGRGQKLFF. The CDR3 DNA sequence: TGTGCCAGCAGTTTAGGCAGGGGACAAAAACTGTTTTTT. The chain links TRBV27 to TRBJ1-4; D may be TRBD1 (6 bases). Germline loops: CDR1 MNHEY, CDR2 SMNVEV (reference sequence). Trimming took 2 bases from V and 9 from J, leaving 10 bases between them. The CDR3 loop spans 13 amino acids.

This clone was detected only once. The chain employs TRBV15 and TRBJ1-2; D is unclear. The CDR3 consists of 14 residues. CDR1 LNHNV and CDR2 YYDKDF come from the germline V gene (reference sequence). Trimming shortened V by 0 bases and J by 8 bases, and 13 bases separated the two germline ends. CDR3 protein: CATSRDLTSGGYTF. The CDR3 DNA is TGTGCCACCAGCAGAGATCTAACATCGGGAGGCTACACCTTC.

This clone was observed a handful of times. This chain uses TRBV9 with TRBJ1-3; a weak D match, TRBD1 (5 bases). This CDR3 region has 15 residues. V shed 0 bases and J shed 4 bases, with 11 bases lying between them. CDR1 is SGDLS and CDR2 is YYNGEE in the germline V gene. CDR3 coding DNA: TGTGCCAGCAGCGTAGTGTCGACAGTCGGAAACACCATATATTTT. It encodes CASSVVSTVGNTIYF.

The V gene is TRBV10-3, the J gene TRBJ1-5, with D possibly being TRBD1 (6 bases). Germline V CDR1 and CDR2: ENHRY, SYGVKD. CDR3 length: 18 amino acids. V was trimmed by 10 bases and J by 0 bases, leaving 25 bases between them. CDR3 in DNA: TGTGCCACCAAGAGGGCAGGGTCAGGGGATGATAGCAATCAGCCCCAGCATTTT. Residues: CATKRAGSGDDSNQPQHF.

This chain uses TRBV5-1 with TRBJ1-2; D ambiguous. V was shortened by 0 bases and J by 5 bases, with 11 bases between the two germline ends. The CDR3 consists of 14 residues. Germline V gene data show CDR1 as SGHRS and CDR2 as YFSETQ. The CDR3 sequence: CASSLESPRYGYTF. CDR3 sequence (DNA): TGCGCCAGCAGCTTGGAGTCCCCGCGATATGGCTACACCTTC.

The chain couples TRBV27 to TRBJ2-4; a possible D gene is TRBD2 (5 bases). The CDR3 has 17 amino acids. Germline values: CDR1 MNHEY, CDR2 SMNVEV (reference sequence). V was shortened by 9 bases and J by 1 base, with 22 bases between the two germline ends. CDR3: CASRRSGGLRAKNIQYF. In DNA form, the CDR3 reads TGTGCCAGTAGAAGATCTGGCGGGTTGCGGGCCAAAAACATTCAGTACTTC.

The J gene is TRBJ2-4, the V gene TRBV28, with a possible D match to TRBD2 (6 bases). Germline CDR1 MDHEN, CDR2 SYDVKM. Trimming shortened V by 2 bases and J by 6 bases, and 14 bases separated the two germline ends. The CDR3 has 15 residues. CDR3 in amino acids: CASSLAAGPSNIQYF. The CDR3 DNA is TGTGCCAGCAGTTTAGCGGCGGGACCCTCAAACATTCAGTACTTC.